This T cell receptor beta chain was found in a study of blood T cell repertoires in COVID-19. Study details: Sites across the United States, Italy and Spain contributed samples from acute and convalescent COVID-19.

Recruitment covered about 25 US areas and drew participants whose ages spanned roughly 18 to 100 years. All recovered Cohort 3 donors got two negative PCRs, got clearance, or saw symptom resolution. Libraries were prepared by immunoSEQ multiplex PCR; TCRdb keeps only in-frame clonotypes and omits some of them. The table has hundreds of thousands of clones, around nine tenths seen once; the top ten hold approximately 5.7%. The CDR3 covers 13 residues. Deletions cut 5 bases from V and 4 bases from J, with 9 bases between. Germline V gene sequence: CDR1 MNHEY, CDR2 SMNVEV (reference sequence). The sample was PBMCs or T cells enriched from blood (not recorded which). The chain is built from TRBV27 and TRBJ1-5, with no clear D. This receptor was obtained from a woman between 40 and 50 years old who had recovered from COVID-19. The CDR3 bases are TGTGCCAGCAGTGAAAGACAAAATCAGCCCCAGCATTTT. The encoded protein is CASSERQNQPQHF.